This T cell receptor beta chain is from a study of blood T cell repertoires in COVID-19. Participants came from about two dozen US areas, aged about 18 to 100 years. The V end lost 6 bases, the J end lost 5 bases, and 16 bases lay between the germline ends. CDR1 MNHEY and CDR2 SMNVEV come from the germline V gene (reference sequence). The CDR3 extends over 14 amino acids. Assay used: immunoSEQ multiplex PCR; TCRdb lists only in-frame clones, some missing. The sample holds some 140,000 clones; about 80% are singletons and the top ten take approximately 9.1%. The source of this sequence is a man aged 50 or older who had recovered from COVID-19. The chain joins TRBV27 to TRBJ2-5; D is unclear. Sequencing input: PBMCs or T cells enriched from blood (not recorded which). The CDR3 nucleotides are TGTGCCAGCAGCCCCTTGGGCTCCCGGGAGACCCAGTACTTC. Encoded protein: CASSPLGSRETQYF.